What follows are 30 T cell receptor beta chains derived from one specimen sequenced in a study of T cell repertoires in ileal Crohn's disease (dated 2019 in TCRdb). Libraries were made using the immunoSEQ multiplex PCR assay. Drawn from immuneACCESS, this table holds only the in-frame rearrangements with V and J called that TCRdb kept. Clones are partly lost; checked studies trace under half to an unresolved V gene and leave the rest unexplained. For this sample there are more than 11,000 clones; 60% to 85% appear just once. The ten largest clones represent about 4.5% of the sample. The sample taken for sequencing was ileal tissue. Receptors originate from an adult with Crohn's disease.

The chain couples TRBV28 to TRBJ2-3; D not resolved. This CDR3 is built from 13 residues. Germline loops: CDR1 MDHEN, CDR2 SYDVKM. V lost 5 bases and J lost 4, with 10 bases in between. CDR3 residues: CASSLRSPDTQYF. The CDR3 bases are TGTGCCAGCAGTCTCCGAAGCCCAGATACGCAGTATTTT.

The V gene is TRBV7-9, the J gene TRBJ1-2; 8 nucleotides agree with TRBD1. The CDR3 length is 16 residues. Losses at the gene ends were 3 bases for V and 8 bases for J; bases not matched to a gene: 14. Germline V gene lookup returns CDR1 SEHNR and CDR2 FQNEAQ (reference sequence). CDR3 in DNA: TGTGCCAGCAGCTTTTATGCACAGGGGGGTGAGGGCGGCTACACCTTC. Translating it yields CASSFYAQGGEGGYTF.

J is TRBJ1-6 and V is TRBV7-5; the D call in the table, TRBD1, was not verified against the DNA. TRBV7-5 is marked as a pseudogene. This CDR3 contains 11 residues. DNA of the CDR3: TGTGCCAGAAGCTCAGATTCACCCCTCCACTTT. This translates into CARSSDSPLHF.

This clone has a handful of counts. This CDR3 reads CASSLREEAFF. The CDR3 DNA follows: TGTGCCAGCAGCCTAAGGGAGGAAGCTTTCTTT. V usage is TRBV14 and J usage is TRBJ1-1; D remains ambiguous. The V gene's germline CDR1 is SGHDN and CDR2 FVKESK. V dropped 4 bases and J dropped 8 bases, with 8 bases sitting between them. This CDR3 region has 11 residues.

This chain links TRBV30 with TRBJ1-5; 10 bases agree with TRBD1. CDR1 is GTSNPN, CDR2 SVGIG, per germline (reference sequence). V lost 0 bases, J lost 5 bases, and 7 bases stayed unmatched. CDR3 size: 16 residues. Here the CDR3 reads CAWSVSRDRGYQPQHF. In DNA, the CDR3 is TGTGCCTGGAGTGTCTCCCGGGACAGGGGTTATCAGCCCCAGCATTTT.

The chain has TRBV18 and TRBJ1-2; 9 nucleotides match TRBD1. Germline V gene data show CDR1 as KGHSH and CDR2 as LQKENI. CDR3 length equals 14 residues. Trimming cost V 1 base and J 8 bases; bases outside gene matches: 5. CDR3 protein: CASSPLDRGGGYTF. CDR3 sequence (DNA): TGTGCCAGCTCACCACTGGACAGGGGCGGCGGCTACACCTTC. Using reference TRBV18 and TRBJ1-2 for the parts outside the CDR3, the full variable domain is NAGVMQNPRHLVRRRGQEARLRCSPMKGHSHVYWYRQLPEEGLKFMVYLQKENIIDESGMPKERFSAEFPKEGPSILRIQQVVRGDSAAYFCASSPLDRGGGYTFGSGTRLTVV.

This chain connects TRBV2 to TRBJ1-1; D remains unclear. V lost 8 bases and J 4 bases, leaving 11 bases between the germline ends. Germline V gene data show CDR1 as SNHLY and CDR2 as FYNNEI. CDR3 length: 12 amino acids. CDR3 DNA sequence: TGTGCCAGCTCTCGGCGCGGCACTGAAGCTTTCTTT. It translates to CASSRRGTEAFF.

There are a few counts of this clone. V usage is TRBV6-6 and J usage is TRBJ1-3; D is possibly TRBD1 (6 bases). Germline CDR1 reads MNHNY; CDR2 reads SVGAGI (reference sequence). CDR3 length: 16 residues. The germline V and J ends were trimmed by 2 bases and 4 bases, with 15 bases remaining between them. The CDR3 DNA reads as TGTGCCAGCAGTTACACTGTAGGGGGATACGGAAACACCATATATTTT. It yields the protein CASSYTVGGYGNTIYF.

The V gene is TRBV28, the J gene TRBJ2-3; 8 bases line up with TRBD1. This CDR3 spans 15 amino acids. J lost 6 bases, V lost 8 bases, and 13 bases had no gene match. Germline-derived CDR1 and CDR2 are MDHEN and SYDVKM. CDR3 residues: CASPPDRGRRDTQYF. Here the CDR3 DNA reads TGTGCCAGCCCTCCTGACAGGGGAAGGCGGGATACGCAGTATTTT.

The gene calls are TRBV27 and TRBJ1-4; 7 bases are a match to TRBD1. The CDR3 sequence is 17 residues long. Germline trimming cut 7 bases from V and 5 bases from J; bases unmatched to any gene: 16. Germline CDR1 and CDR2: MNHEY and SMNVEV (reference sequence). The CDR3 DNA reads as TGTGCCAGCAAATTCCGACAGGGAGGTTTCGGGAATGAAAAACTGTTTTTT. This encodes CASKFRQGGFGNEKLFF.

The chain links TRBV7-5 to TRBJ2-1; TRBD2, the D gene given by the table, was not confirmed from the DNA. TRBV7-5 is a recognized pseudogene. CDR3 length: 16 residues. The CDR3 sequence is CARSERTSGGIHEQFF. CDR3 coding DNA: TGTGCCAGAAGCGAGAGGACTAGCGGGGGTATCCATGAGCAGTTCTTC.

This sequence joins TRBV7-2 and TRBJ2-7; TRBD1 matches 10 bases. Germline assignment: CDR1 SGHTA and CDR2 FQGNSA. This CDR3 contains 15 residues. The V segment lost 2 bases and the J segment 5 bases; nucleotides outside the gene matches: 6. DNA for the CDR3: TGTGCCAGCAGCTTACTGGGACAGGGGAAGGACGAGCAGTACTTC. Translating it yields CASSLLGQGKDEQYF.

A single count supports this clone. The gene calls are TRBV4-3 and TRBJ1-5, with D perhaps TRBD1 (6 bases). CDR1 and CDR2 from the germline V gene are LGHNA and YSLEER. The CDR3 length is 15 residues. V lost 0 bases to trimming and J lost 5 bases, with 11 bases between them. CDR3 protein: CASSQEGSGDQPQHF. The CDR3 nucleotides are TGCGCCAGCAGCCAAGAAGGGTCAGGGGATCAGCCCCAGCATTTT.

This chain joins TRBV5-1 and TRBJ1-3; TRBD1 matches 8 bases. The CDR3 spans 17 residues. From germline, CDR1 is SGHRS and CDR2 YFSETQ. After removal of 4 bases from V and 3 bases from J, the junction contained 12 bases not matched to a gene. CDR3 residues: CASSPGDRLTIGNTIYF. CDR3 nucleotides: TGCGCCAGCAGCCCGGGGGACAGGCTGACGATTGGAAACACCATATATTTT.

The rearrangement links TRBV2 to TRBJ1-5; no reliable D call. Germline CDR1 reads SNHLY; CDR2 reads FYNNEI. The length of the CDR3 is 18 residues. V lost 2 bases and J 0 bases, leaving 17 bases between the germline ends. In DNA form, the CDR3 reads TGTGCCAGCAGTGAATTTGGGAGTGGGGAATATAGCAATCAGCCCCAGCATTTT. This codes for CASSEFGSGEYSNQPQHF.

This chain connects TRBV29-1 to TRBJ2-3; D is uncertain. V was shortened by 7 bases and J by 1 base, with 12 bases between the two germline ends. CDR3 size: 13 residues. Per the germline V gene, CDR1 is SQVTM and CDR2 is ANQGSEA. Written as DNA, the CDR3 is TGCAGCGGGCGTGTGCAGGGCACAGATACGCAGTATTTT. Translation: CSGRVQGTDTQYF.

About this clone: Sequence at one end of the junction differs from germline and may be a read error. This chain uses TRBV2 with TRBJ2-5; tentatively, D is TRBD2 (7 bases). CDR1 SNHLY and CDR2 FYNNEI come from the germline V gene. This CDR3 spans 15 amino acids. Written as DNA, the CDR3 is TGTGCCAGCAGTGTTGGTTTAGGGGGGCGGGAGACCCAATACTTC. It codes for CASSVGLGGRETQYF.

The CDR3 is CASSQRQVRNTEAFF. The CDR3 DNA reads as TGTGCCAGCAGCCAACGACAGGTTAGGAACACTGAAGCTTTCTTT. V usage is TRBV14 and J usage is TRBJ1-1; the D gene is possibly TRBD1 (6 bases). Germline V gene data show CDR1 as SGHDN and CDR2 as FVKESK. V lost 2 bases, J lost 1 base, and 11 bases lay in between. The CDR3 has 15 amino acids.

A few counts support this clone. The rearrangement links TRBV29-1 to TRBJ1-2; D gene uncertain. Trimming stripped 3 bases from V and 5 bases from J, with 13 bases between. Germline CDR1 is SQVTM and CDR2 is ANQGSEA. The CDR3 is made up of 13 amino acids. In nucleotides, the CDR3 is TGCAGCGTTGAGCACTCAGCGAGGTATGGCTACACCTTC. The encoded protein is CSVEHSARYGYTF.

The genes are TRBV7-9 and TRBJ1-2; TRBD1 aligns across 7 bases. The junction had 7 bases not matched to a gene; V was cut back by 5 bases and J by 4 bases. Germline V lookup: CDR1 SEHNR, CDR2 FQNEAQ (reference sequence). CDR3 length: 14 amino acids. In DNA form, the CDR3 reads TGTGCCAGCAGCCCCGGGGACAGAACCTATGGCTACACCTTC. This codes for CASSPGDRTYGYTF.

The chain uses TRBV5-1 and TRBJ1-1; the match to TRBD1 covers 8 bases. Germline V gene data show CDR1 as SGHRS and CDR2 as YFSETQ. This CDR3 has 13 amino acids. The V segment lost 3 bases and the J segment 4 bases; nucleotides outside the gene matches: 2. The CDR3: CASSWTGPTEAFF. The DNA of the CDR3 is TGCGCCAGCAGCTGGACAGGGCCCACTGAAGCTTTCTTT. The complete variable domain, with remaining parts taken from reference TRBV5-1 and TRBJ1-1, reads KAGVTQTPRYLIKTRGQQVTLSCSPISGHRSVSWYQQTPGQGLQFLFEYFSETQRNKGNFPGRFSGRQFSNSRSEMNVSTLELGDSALYLCASSWTGPTEAFFGQGTRLTVV.

V and J are TRBV2 and TRBJ2-7; D may be TRBD1 (6 bases). V was clipped by 5 bases and J by 0 bases, with 14 bases between them. Germline CDR1 SNHLY, CDR2 FYNNEI. The CDR3 has 15 residues. The CDR3 protein is CASSFLTGTSYEQYF. In DNA form, the CDR3 reads TGTGCCAGCAGTTTCTTGACAGGTACCTCCTACGAGCAGTACTTC.

V usage is TRBV7-6 and J usage is TRBJ2-2, with D unresolved. This CDR3 has 15 residues. Per the germline V gene, CDR1 is SGHVS and CDR2 is FNYEAQ. Trimming took 8 bases from V and 2 from J, leaving 15 bases between them. CDR3 residues: CASGALAENTGELFF. For the CDR3, the DNA is TGTGCCAGCGGAGCCCTGGCGGAAAACACCGGGGAGCTGTTTTTT. Together with reference TRBV7-6 and TRBJ2-2, the CDR3 gives the full variable domain: GAGVSQSPRYKVTKRGQDVALRCDPISGHVSLYWYRQALGQGPEFLTYFNYEAQQDKSGLPNDRFSAERPEGSISTLTIQRTEQRDSAMYRCASGALAENTGELFFGEGSRLTVL.

The gene calls are TRBV6-6 and TRBJ1-6; D is perhaps TRBD1 (6 bases). The germline V gene has CDR1 MNHNY and CDR2 SVGAGI (reference sequence). This CDR3 has 14 amino acids. V was cut by 10 bases and J by 7 bases, with 17 bases left in between. The CDR3 region has the DNA TGTGCCACGAATTACAGGGAGCCGAATTCACCCCTCCACTTT. This gives the protein CATNYREPNSPLHF.

V gene TRBV6-1 combines with J gene TRBJ1-5, with D possibly being TRBD1 (5 bases). Looked up from germline, CDR1 is MNHNS and CDR2 is SASEGT. The CDR3 loop spans 13 amino acids. V dropped 8 bases and J dropped 2 bases, with 10 bases sitting between them. The CDR3 coding sequence is TGTGCCAGCGGGTGGGGGGGCAATCAGCCCCAGCATTTT. Amino acids: CASGWGGNQPQHF.

This clone was seen only once. J is TRBJ2-5 and V is TRBV2; 7 bases map to TRBD1. This CDR3 is 15 amino acids long. Germline lookup yields CDR1 SNHLY and CDR2 FYNNEI. V shed 1 base, J shed 5 bases, and the junction held 7 bases outside the gene matches. The CDR3 sequence is CASSEVTGVGETQYF. DNA for the CDR3: TGTGCCAGCAGTGAAGTTACAGGGGTCGGTGAGACCCAGTACTTC.

The rearrangement joins TRBV23-1 to TRBJ2-7, with D tentatively TRBD2 (7 bases). TRBV23-1 is an ORF for which the function is uncertain. The CDR3 is 15 amino acids. V was pared by 5 bases and J by 4 bases, with 18 bases between. CDR3 in amino acids: CASSFGRGAVYEQYF. The CDR3 DNA sequence: TGCGCCAGCAGTTTTGGCCGGGGGGCTGTTTACGAGCAGTACTTC.

This clone showed up just a few times. The V and J genes are TRBV28 and TRBJ1-1; 8 nucleotides agree with TRBD1. CDR1 and CDR2 from the germline V gene are MDHEN and SYDVKM. CDR3 length: 18 residues. Trimming cost V 5 bases and J 3 bases; bases outside gene matches: 17. CDR3 sequence: CASSPISHQTGAYTEAFF. The CDR3 nucleotides are TGTGCCAGCAGTCCCATATCCCACCAGACAGGGGCGTACACTGAAGCTTTCTTT.

A word on this clone: This specimen includes other DNA sequences encoding the same CDR3. This chain uses TRBV28 with TRBJ1-2; D gene ambiguous. V lost 3 bases and J lost 2, with 7 bases in between. The CDR3 length is 13 residues. Germline values: CDR1 MDHEN, CDR2 SYDVKM. CDR3 protein: CASSFGGNYGYTF. The CDR3 DNA is TGTGCCAGCAGTTTCGGCGGAAACTATGGCTACACCTTC.

Note on this clone: Its ends do not fully match the called genes, so a read error is possible. This chain connects TRBV7-7 to TRBJ2-5, with TRBD1 identical over 10 bases. CDR3 length equals 14 residues. In germline, CDR1 is SSHAT, CDR2 FNYEAQ (reference sequence). The CDR3 reads CASSPDRGGETQYF. CDR3 bases: TGTGCTAGCAGCCCGGACAGGGGGGGAGAGACCCAGTACTTC.